The rows below give T cell receptor beta chains drawn from one sample of a study of human T cells and chemical hapten exposure. TCRdb ran MiXCR on the RACE reads and lists one entry per CDR3 protein. The table shows just over 350,000 distinct CDR3 sequences, with under 6.5% occurring only once. The sequences come from whole blood, collected in connection with sensitization to the hapten diphenylcyclopropenone (DPC). The receptors were sampled from a young woman with alopecia areata. Some clones in this sample may be carry-over from other donors' samples. Both conserved end residues are part of each CDR3. A D gene is named only where the DNA matches it firmly. Clone size is not always given. Where it is, it says once, few, many or a class for expanded clones.

j_call v_call clone_size d_call cdr3_nt cdr3_aa
TRBJ1-2 TRBV12-3/TRBV12-4 many . TGTGCCAGCAGCTCGACGGCAGTCTATGGCTACACCTTC CASSSTAVYGYTF
TRBJ1-2 TRBV28 many . TGTGCCAGCAGTTTTGGGGCCAATGGCTACACCTTC CASSFGANGYTF
TRBJ2-2 TRBV2 . . TGTGCCAGCAGTGAAGGTTTCGGCAGCTTAACGAACACCGGGGAGCTGTTTTTT CASSEGFGSLTNTGELFF
TRBJ2-5 TRBV11-2 many TRBD2 TGTGCCAGCAGCTTAGACTCAGGAGCGGGGCAAGAGACCCAGTACTTC CASSLDSGAGQETQYF
TRBJ1-1 TRBV29-1 many TRBD1 TGCAGCGTCGCGGGACAGGGGGGGGCTTTCTTT CSVAGQGGAFF
TRBJ2-6 TRBV5-1 many . TGCGCCAGCAGCTTGGATCCGGGACACAGCTCTGGGGCCAACGTCCTGACTTTC CASSLDPGHSSGANVLTF
TRBJ1-1 TRBV6-6 many TRBD1 TGTGCCAGCAGTCACGGGACAGGGGGCACTGAAGCTTTCTTT CASSHGTGGTEAFF
TRBJ1-4 TRBV5-6 many . TGTGCCAGCAGCTCTGGCGCCGCCGAAAAACTGTTTTTT CASSSGAAEKLFF
TRBJ2-2 TRBV20-1 many . TGCAGTGCTAGAGATACCCGGGGGCGCGACGGGGAGCTGTTTTTT CSARDTRGRDGELFF
TRBJ2-3 TRBV2 few . TGTGCCACCTTGGGACTCCCCACAGATACGCAGTATTTT CATLGLPTDTQYF
TRBJ2-1 TRBV12-3/TRBV12-4 many . TGTGCCAGCAGTCCCGGACAACGGGAGCAGTTCTTC CASSPGQREQFF
TRBJ2-1 TRBV9 few . TGTGCCAGCAGCGTAGGGGGGGTCTTCTACAATGAGCAGTTCTTC CASSVGGVFYNEQFF
TRBJ2-1 TRBV18 many TRBD2 TGTGCCAGCTCACCGCCCCTGGCGGGGGGTAACAATGAGCAGTTCTTC CASSPPLAGGNNEQFF
TRBJ1-3 TRBV7-2 . . TGTGCCAGCAGCTTAAGGTTTGGAGGCTCTGGAAACACCATATATTTT CASSLRFGGSGNTIYF
TRBJ1-5 TRBV2 . . TGTGCCAGCAGTGCTAGTCTTAGCAATCAGCCCCAGCATTTT CASSASLSNQPQHF
TRBJ1-1 TRBV6-5 many . TGTGCCAGCAGCAAAGGACGGAGTAACACTGAAGCTTTCTTT CASSKGRSNTEAFF
TRBJ2-1 TRBV6-5 few TRBD1 TGTGCCAGCAGTTACACTGGGACAGGGGCCTACAATGAGCAGTTCTTC CASSYTGTGAYNEQFF
TRBJ2-3 TRBV7-9 . TRBD2 TGTGCCAGCAGCTTAGAGGCTTCGAGCGGGGTCCTTACGCAGTATTTT CASSLEASSGVLTQYF
TRBJ1-4 TRBV10-3 many . TGTGCCATCAGTAAAAATAGTGAAAAACTGTTTTTT CAISKNSEKLFF